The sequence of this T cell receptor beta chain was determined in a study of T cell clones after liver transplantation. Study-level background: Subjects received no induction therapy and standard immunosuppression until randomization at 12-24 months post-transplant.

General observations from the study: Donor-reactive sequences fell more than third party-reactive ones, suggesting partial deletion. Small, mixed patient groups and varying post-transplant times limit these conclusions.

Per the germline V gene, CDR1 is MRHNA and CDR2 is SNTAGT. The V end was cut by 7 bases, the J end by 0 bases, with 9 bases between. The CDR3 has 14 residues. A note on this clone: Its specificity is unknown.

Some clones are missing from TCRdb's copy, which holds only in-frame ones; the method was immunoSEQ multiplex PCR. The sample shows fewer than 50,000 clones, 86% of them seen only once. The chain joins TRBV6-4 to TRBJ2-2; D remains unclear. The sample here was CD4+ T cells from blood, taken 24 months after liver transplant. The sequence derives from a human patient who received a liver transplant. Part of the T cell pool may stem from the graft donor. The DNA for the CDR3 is TGTGCCAGCAAACAGTCCGCGAACACCGGGGAGCTGTTTTTT. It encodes CASKQSANTGELFF.